This is a list of T cell receptor beta chains from one sample in a study of cytotoxic CD8 clonotypes in ibrutinib-treated CLL. Using immunoSEQ multiplex PCR, the repertoire was profiled, and TCRdb retains in-frame clones only, with some absent. The profile shows more than 300,000 clones, about 77% of them singletons. The sample here was PBMCs, taken before ibrutinib treatment. These receptors all stem from a human donor with chronic lymphocytic leukemia. Both conserved end residues are part of each CDR3. The D gene is left open where the match is weak. Clone size is not always given. Where it is, it says once, few, many or a class for expanded clones.

clone size: -
D gene: -
V gene: TRBV5-1
J gene: TRBJ2-1
CDR3 protein: CASSLVLRGGTYNEQFF
CDR3 DNA: TGCGCCAGCAGCTTGGTTTTGAGGGGCGGAACCTACAATGAGCAGTTCTTC

clone size: once
D gene: TRBD1
V gene: TRBV2
J gene: TRBJ1-1
CDR3 protein: CASTWDRANTEAFF
CDR3 DNA: TGTGCCAGCACGTGGGACAGGGCTAACACTGAAGCTTTCTTT

clone size: -
D gene: TRBD2
V gene: TRBV27
J gene: TRBJ2-7
CDR3 protein: CASRLTRGLAGGYSYEQYF
CDR3 DNA: TGTGCCAGCAGACTAACAAGGGGACTAGCGGGAGGCTACTCCTACGAGCAGTACTTC

clone size: -
D gene: -
V gene: TRBV11-2
J gene: TRBJ2-3
CDR3 protein: CASSLDTFRTDTQYF
CDR3 DNA: TGTGCCAGCAGCTTAGATACCTTCCGCACAGATACGCAGTATTTT

clone size: -
D gene: TRBD1
V gene: TRBV2
J gene: TRBJ2-7
CDR3 protein: CASRSGTDVYEQYF
CDR3 DNA: TGTGCCAGCAGATCCGGGACAGACGTTTACGAGCAGTACTTC

clone size: few
D gene: -
V gene: TRBV10-3
J gene: TRBJ2-7
CDR3 protein: CAISGAVGFSEQYF
CDR3 DNA: TGTGCCATCAGTGGAGCGGTGGGGTTTAGCGAGCAGTACTTC

clone size: -
D gene: -
V gene: TRBV7-2
J gene: TRBJ1-1
CDR3 protein: CASSLLGKNTEAFF
CDR3 DNA: TGTGCCAGCAGCTTATTGGGGAAGAACACTGAAGCTTTCTTT

clone size: few
D gene: -
V gene: TRBV28
J gene: TRBJ2-1
CDR3 protein: CASSYNEQFF
CDR3 DNA: TGTGCCAGCAGTTACAATGAGCAGTTCTTC

clone size: -
D gene: -
V gene: TRBV5-5
J gene: TRBJ2-7
CDR3 protein: CASSIGGVGYEQYF
CDR3 DNA: TGTGCCAGCAGCATAGGGGGGGTTGGATACGAGCAGTACTTC

clone size: -
D gene: TRBD1
V gene: TRBV4-1
J gene: TRBJ1-2
CDR3 protein: CASRWGQGLYGYTF
CDR3 DNA: TGCGCCAGCAGGTGGGGACAGGGATTATATGGCTACACCTTC